These 13 T cell receptor beta chains were all obtained from the same sample, sequenced in a study of low-dose radiotherapy and immunotherapy resistance in tumors. Time point specified: before trial treatment. Covering alpha and beta chains, TRAV- and TRBV-specific primers were used for the first-strand cDNA. The PCR that amplified TCRs ran for 20 cycles, relying on a constant-region primer and a V-primer adapter. TCRdb redid the calling of the reads with MiXCR, one entry per CDR3 protein. The sample lists tens of thousands of distinct CDR3 sequences; 18% were seen once. The sample consisted of PBMCs, taken before treatment. Every receptor here comes from a male donor with prostate cancer.

This clonotype was found many times. The junction differs from germline at one of its ends, possibly a read error. The chain is built from TRBV5-5 and TRBJ2-1; D gene unclear. The germline V gene encodes CDR1 SGHKS and CDR2 YYEKEE (reference sequence). The CDR3 is made up of 16 amino acids. The CDR3 sequence is CASSLRTQSLYNEQFF. Written as DNA, the CDR3 is TGCGCCAGCAGCCTCCGGACCCAGTCCCTGTACAATGAGCAGTTCTTC. Filled out from reference TRBV5-5 and TRBJ2-1, the complete variable domain reads DAGVTQSPTHLIKTRGQQVTLRCSPISGHKSVSWYQQVLGQGPQFIFQYYEKEERGRGNFPDRFSARQFPNYSSELNVNALLLGDSALYLCASSLRTQSLYNEQFFGPGTRLTVL.

This clonotype was counted many times. The V and J genes are TRBV7-9 and TRBJ1-6; 7 positions agree with TRBD1. The J segment lost 8 bases and the V segment lost 8 bases, leaving 9 bases of the junction unmatched. CDR3 length: 14 residues. CDR1 and CDR2 from the germline V gene are SEHNR and FQNEAQ (reference sequence). The CDR3 is CASQSDREDSPLHF. CDR3 nucleotide sequence: TGTGCCAGCCAGTCCGACAGGGAAGATTCACCCCTCCACTTT.

This clonotype was recorded at least ten times. This chain uses TRBV16 with TRBJ2-7; 7 bases are a match to TRBD1. The V gene end was trimmed by 4 bases and the J gene end by 11 bases; junction bases not matched to a gene: 11. Germline V gives CDR1 KGHSY, CDR2 FQNENV. This CDR3 contains 13 residues. CDR3 in amino acids: CASSRQYGQGEYF. The CDR3 DNA follows: TGTGCCAGCAGCCGACAGTACGGCCAGGGGGAGTACTTC.

This clonotype was detected a few times. The chain links TRBV5-1 to TRBJ2-2; D is ambiguous. With 0 bases removed from V and 4 bases from J, the gap between germline ends came to 10 bases. This CDR3 contains 15 residues. The V gene's germline CDR1 is SGHRS and CDR2 YFSETQ. The CDR3 DNA reads TGCGCCAGCAGCTTGGATGGGTCTACCACCGGGGAGCTGTTTTTT. It encodes CASSLDGSTTGELFF. Variable domain in full (rest from reference TRBV5-1 and TRBJ2-2): KAGVTQTPRYLIKTRGQQVTLSCSPISGHRSVSWYQQTPGQGLQFLFEYFSETQRNKGNFPGRFSGRQFSNSRSEMNVSTLELGDSALYLCASSLDGSTTGELFFGEGSRLTVL.

Comments on this clonotype: Since a much larger clone is just one base distant, this may be a read error. The V and J genes are TRBV7-9 and TRBJ2-3; the D gene is possibly TRBD1 (6 bases). Looked up from germline, CDR1 is SEHNR and CDR2 is FQNEAQ (reference sequence). The CDR3 sequence is 13 residues long. CDR3 in DNA: TGTGCCAGCGGACGGACAGACACAGATGCGCAGTATTTT. The encoded protein is CASGRTDTDAQYF.

CDR3 DNA sequence: TGTGCCAGCAGCCGGCACCCGAACACTGAAGCTTTCTTT. The encoded protein is CASSRHPNTEAFF. The V and J genes are TRBV11-1 and TRBJ1-1; D not certain. The V gene lost 5 bases and the J gene lost 1 base, with 8 bases spanning the gap. The CDR3 runs 13 residues. Germline V CDR1 and CDR2: SGHAT, FQDESV (reference sequence).

This clonotype was picked up many times. The J gene is TRBJ2-3, the V gene TRBV3-1, with TRBD1 as a possible D gene (6 bases). Trimming removed 4 bases from V and 2 bases from J, with 13 bases in between. CDR3 length: 15 amino acids. Germline lookup yields CDR1 LGHDT and CDR2 YNNKEL (reference sequence). CDR3 sequence reads: CASSPTGHITDTQYF. Here the CDR3 DNA reads TGTGCCAGCAGCCCTACAGGGCACATCACAGATACGCAGTATTTT.

Many counts were recorded for this clonotype. This chain links TRBV5-6 with TRBJ1-2; D uncertain. The CDR3 is made up of 16 amino acids. V lost 3 bases and J lost 3, with 18 bases in between. Germline CDR1 and CDR2: SGHDT and YYEEEE. The CDR3 is CASSSDGRYGYYGYTF. The CDR3 region has the DNA TGTGCCAGCAGCTCGGACGGGAGGTATGGGTACTATGGCTACACCTTC.

In the case of this clonotype: A far larger clone is one nucleotide away, so this likely arose from a read error. The rearrangement joins TRBV5-1 to TRBJ2-1; 8 bases match TRBD2. The V gene end was trimmed by 4 bases and the J gene end by 10 bases; junction bases not matched to a gene: 10. In germline, CDR1 is SGHRS, CDR2 YFSETQ. The CDR3 consists of 14 residues. This CDR3 reads CASSPRGDSYEQFF. The CDR3 nucleotides are TGCGCCAGCAGCCCGCGGGGGGACTCCTACGAGCAGTTCTTC. The complete variable domain, with remaining parts taken from reference TRBV5-1 and TRBJ2-1, reads KAGVTQTPRYLIKTRGQQVTLSCSPISGHRSVSWYQQTPGQGLQFLFEYFSETQRNKGNFPGRFSGRQFSNSRSEMNVSTLELGDSALYLCASSPRGDSYEQFFGPGTRLTVL.

At least ten counts were recorded for this clonotype. The chain links TRBV14 to TRBJ2-2; the D is unclear. The germline V and J ends were trimmed by 0 bases and 0 bases, with 5 bases remaining between them. Germline CDR1 and CDR2: SGHDN and FVKESK. The CDR3 is 15 residues long. The CDR3 sequence is CASSQERANTGELFF. CDR3 bases: TGTGCCAGCAGCCAAGAGAGAGCGAACACCGGGGAGCTGTTTTTT.

This clonotype was seen repeatedly, ten times or more. The gene calls are TRBV2 and TRBJ1-1, with 9 nucleotides matching TRBD1. V lost 4 bases, J lost 3 bases, and 3 bases stayed unmatched. Germline CDR1 SNHLY, CDR2 FYNNEI. There are 14 residues in the CDR3. The CDR3 region has the DNA TGTGCCAGCAGTGGGGACAGGGAAGACACTGAAGCTTTCTTT. Amino acids: CASSGDREDTEAFF. The whole variable domain, remainder taken from reference TRBV2 and TRBJ1-1, is EPEVTQTPSHQVTQMGQEVILRCVPISNHLYFYWYRQILGQKVEFLVSFYNNEISEKSEIFDDQFSVERPDGSNFTLKIRSTKLEDSAMYFCASSGDREDTEAFFGQGTRLTVV.

This clonotype came up many times. This chain links TRBV5-1 with TRBJ1-3; the D is unclear. Germline CDR1 is SGHRS and CDR2 is YFSETQ. The CDR3 length is 14 residues. V was cut by 1 base and J by 2 bases, with 7 bases left in between. The CDR3 DNA reads TGCGCCAGCAGCTTGAGCCAGGCTGGAAACACCATATATTTT. It encodes CASSLSQAGNTIYF.

This clonotype was detected many times. The V gene is TRBV10-3, the J gene TRBJ2-2; 9 bases are shared with TRBD2. The germline V gene encodes CDR1 ENHRY and CDR2 SYGVKD. Trimming at V came to 1 base and at J to 2 bases, leaving 8 bases not matched to a gene. CDR3 length: 18 amino acids. The CDR3 spells CAISEWRGGAINTGELFF. CDR3 sequence (DNA): TGTGCCATCAGTGAGTGGCGCGGGGGGGCTATCAACACCGGGGAGCTGTTTTTT.